The 30 T cell receptor beta chains listed next were all sequenced from one sample in a study of T cell repertoires in cytomegalovirus infection. For these TCRs, the target antigens are not known. MiXCR, applied by TCRdb to the reads, yields one record per CDR3 protein. The sample comprises hundreds of thousands of distinct CDR3 sequences, approximately 46% of which are singletons, and 43% rests with the top ten. The specimen was cultured PBMCs, collected from culture after CMV antigen stimulation. These receptor sequences come from a human donor in good health (CMV status not recorded). Some clones in this sample may be carry-over from other donors' samples.

This clonotype was detected many times. The rearrangement joins TRBV7-8 to TRBJ1-4; no clear D gene. Germline loops: CDR1 SGHVS, CDR2 FQNEAQ. Trimming cost V 5 bases and J 0 bases, with 16 bases left between them. This CDR3 is 17 amino acids long. CDR3 amino acids: CASSPTPTEPTNEKLFF. The CDR3 DNA reads TGTGCCAGCAGCCCGACACCCACTGAACCAACTAATGAAAAACTGTTTTTT. The full variable domain, rest sourced from reference TRBV7-8 and TRBJ1-4, is GAGVSQSPRYKVAKRGQDVALRCDPISGHVSLFWYQQALGQGPEFLTYFQNEAQLDKSGLPSDRFFAERPEGSVSTLKIQRTQQEDSAVYLCASSPTPTEPTNEKLFFGSGTQLSVL.

This clonotype was counted only a few times. The V gene is TRBV29-1, the J gene TRBJ1-6; 10 nucleotides agree with TRBD1. Germline values: CDR1 SQVTM, CDR2 ANQGSEA. The trim removed 6 bases at V and 10 bases at J, leaving 6 bases unmatched. The CDR3 sequence is 13 residues long. The CDR3 here is CSVGQGEGSPLHF. The CDR3 DNA is TGCAGCGTCGGACAGGGGGAGGGCTCACCCCTCCACTTT.

This clonotype showed up just a few times. In DNA form, the CDR3 reads TGTGCCAGCAACTCCCTTTGGGAGACCCAGTACTTC. Encoded protein: CASNSLWETQYF. The chain combines TRBV7-6 with TRBJ2-5; unclear D gene. V gave up 7 bases and J gave up 5 bases, with 11 bases separating them. CDR1 and CDR2 (germline): SGHVS, FNYEAQ. This CDR3 comprises 12 residues.

A note on this clonotype: At one boundary the junction diverges from the germline segment, which might be a read error. The rearrangement links TRBV20-1 to TRBJ1-3; D is undetermined. The CDR3 is made up of 13 amino acids. Germline V gene lookup returns CDR1 DFQATT and CDR2 SNEGSKA (reference sequence). The CDR3 nucleotides read TGCAGTGCCAGAGGGTGGGATGGAAACACCATATATTTT. Translated, it gives CSARGWDGNTIYF.

This clonotype was seen more than once but under ten times. This chain joins TRBV10-3 and TRBJ2-7; 7 bases agree with TRBD1. V gave up 6 bases and J gave up 2 bases; unmatched junction bases: 10. The CDR3 sequence is 15 residues long. The V gene's germline CDR1 is ENHRY and CDR2 SYGVKD. CDR3 sequence reads: CAIRAGTEYTYEQYF. CDR3 DNA sequence: TGTGCCATCAGAGCAGGGACAGAATACACCTACGAGCAGTACTTC.

The V gene is TRBV6-2 or TRBV6-3, the J gene TRBJ2-1; no reliable D call. The CDR3 has 14 residues. Germline CDR1 and CDR2: MNHEY and SVGEGT. Trimming took off 2 bases at V and 1 base at J, with 6 bases between the two ends. The CDR3 bases are TGTGCCAGCAGTTACGCGGAGTCCTACAATGAGCAGTTCTTC. It specifies CASSYAESYNEQFF.

Here the CDR3 DNA reads TGTGCCAGCAGCCAAGGGTTCTCTGGGGCCAACGTCCTGACTTTC. This gives the protein CASSQGFSGANVLTF. The rearrangement joins TRBV3-1 to TRBJ2-6, with D unresolved. CDR1 is LGHDT, CDR2 YNNKEL, per germline (reference sequence). Trimming cost V 1 base and J 0 bases, with 4 bases left between them. This CDR3 is 15 amino acids long. The complete variable domain, with remaining parts taken from reference TRBV3-1 and TRBJ2-6, reads DTAVSQTPKYLVTQMGNDKSIKCEQNLGHDTMYWYKQDSKKFLKIMFSYNNKELIINETVPNRFSPKSPDKAHLNLHINSLELGDSAVYFCASSQGFSGANVLTFGAGSRLTVL.

J is TRBJ2-5 and V is TRBV9, with D maybe TRBD1 (6 bases). The CDR3 runs 16 residues. Germline-derived CDR1 and CDR2 are SGDLS and YYNGEE. Trimming took off 4 bases at V and 4 bases at J, with 20 bases between the two ends. CDR3 coding DNA: TGTGCCAGCAGCAGTTATGGGGGCAGTTCGGGAGAGACCCAGTACTTC. It translates to CASSSYGGSSGETQYF.

This clonotype was counted many times. A read error may produce the germline difference seen at one junction end. The gene calls are TRBV12-3 or TRBV12-4 and TRBJ2-2, with 8 bases identical to TRBD2. The CDR3 is 15 amino acids. CDR3 protein: CASSLAGLNTGELFF. The CDR3 nucleotides are TGTGCCAGCAGCTTAGCGGGACTAAACACCGGGGAGCTGTTTTTT.

The V gene is TRBV12-3 or TRBV12-4, the J gene TRBJ1-6; no reliable D call. The CDR3 length is 13 residues. Trimming stripped 7 bases from V and 9 bases from J, with 13 bases between. In DNA, the CDR3 is TGTGCCAGCACCCTAATGGGAAGTTCACCCCTCCACTTT. Its translation: CASTLMGSSPLHF.

The CDR3 loop reads CASSLYGKLSGANVLTF. The DNA of the CDR3 is TGTGCCAGCAGTTTATACGGGAAACTCTCTGGGGCCAACGTCCTGACTTTC. V usage is TRBV27 and J usage is TRBJ2-6; tentatively, D is TRBD2 (5 bases). CDR1 and CDR2 (germline): MNHEY, SMNVEV (reference sequence). V dropped 1 base and J dropped 0 bases, with 10 bases sitting between them. This CDR3 has 17 amino acids.

V gene TRBV6-6 combines with J gene TRBJ2-3, with D uncertain. In germline, CDR1 is MNHNY, CDR2 SVGAGI (reference sequence). Trimming shortened V by 5 bases and J by 4 bases, and 10 bases separated the two germline ends. The CDR3 loop spans 13 amino acids. CDR3 residues: CASSSLDADTQYF. The CDR3, as DNA: TGTGCCAGCAGTAGCCTAGATGCAGATACGCAGTATTTT.

This clonotype appeared a few times. V and J are TRBV7-6 and TRBJ2-2; D remains ambiguous. In germline, CDR1 is SGHVS, CDR2 FNYEAQ. The CDR3 contains 14 residues. Trimming removed 4 bases from V and 5 bases from J, with 11 bases in between. CDR3 DNA: TGTGCCAGCAGCTCACCCCCTTTAACCGGGGAGCTGTTTTTT. This codes for CASSSPPLTGELFF.

This clonotype turned up a few times. The V and J genes are TRBV7-2 and TRBJ2-4, with 8 bases matching TRBD1. The trim removed 1 base at V and 7 bases at J, leaving 6 bases unmatched. Germline V gene data show CDR1 as SGHTA and CDR2 as FQGNSA. CDR3 length equals 15 residues. CDR3 loop: CASSLGAGGPNIQYF. The DNA of the CDR3 is TGTGCCAGCAGCTTAGGTGCAGGGGGCCCCAACATTCAGTACTTC.

This clonotype has more than one count but fewer than ten. The chain links TRBV7-9 to TRBJ1-1; D remains unclear. This CDR3 region has 16 residues. The germline V and J ends were trimmed by 5 bases and 5 bases, with 21 bases remaining between them. Germline loops: CDR1 SEHNR, CDR2 FQNEAQ (reference sequence). The CDR3 nucleotides read TGTGCCAGCAGCCGAACAATAAGACCGGGAATTACTGAAGCTTTCTTT. Translating gives CASSRTIRPGITEAFF.

V and J are TRBV20-1 and TRBJ2-1; D is ambiguous. Deletions cut 4 bases from V and 10 bases from J, with 8 bases between. The CDR3 consists of 10 residues. Per the germline V gene, CDR1 is DFQATT and CDR2 is SNEGSKA (reference sequence). The CDR3 region is CSATAEEQFF. Written as DNA, the CDR3 is TGCAGTGCTACCGCGGAAGAGCAGTTCTTC.

In its sample, this clonotype was seen once. V gene TRBV20-1 combines with J gene TRBJ2-1, with 9 positions matching TRBD2. Germline V gives CDR1 DFQATT, CDR2 SNEGSKA (reference sequence). This CDR3 comprises 15 residues. The chain's CDR3 is CSAAGGQSSYNEQFF. The DNA of the CDR3 is TGCAGCGCAGCGGGAGGCCAGAGCTCCTACAATGAGCAGTTCTTC.

This rearrangement joins TRBV7-2 to TRBJ2-3, with unresolved D. The V gene lost 5 bases and the J gene lost 3 bases, with 15 bases spanning the gap. Germline CDR1 reads SGHTA; CDR2 reads FQGNSA. This CDR3 contains 15 residues. The CDR3 loop reads CASSPQPSATDTQYF. DNA of the CDR3: TGTGCCAGCAGCCCCCAACCCTCTGCGACAGATACGCAGTATTTT.

V gene TRBV19 combines with J gene TRBJ1-5; a possible D gene is TRBD1 (5 bases). V was trimmed by 0 bases and J by 5 bases, leaving 20 bases between them. This CDR3 region has 18 residues. Germline V gene sequence: CDR1 LNHDA, CDR2 SQIVND (reference sequence). The DNA for the CDR3 is TGTGCCAGTAGTATAGAAAGGCTGGACGGGAGACAGTATCAGCCCCAGCATTTT. Its translation is CASSIERLDGRQYQPQHF.

V is TRBV7-9 and J is TRBJ2-1; 13 bases line up with TRBD2. J gave up 3 bases and V 4 bases, and 12 bases lay outside the gene matches. The CDR3 runs to 19 residues. Per the germline V gene, CDR1 is SEHNR and CDR2 is FQNEAQ (reference sequence). DNA for the CDR3: TGTGCCAGCAGCTACTCCGGGACTAGCGGGAATGGTGTCTACAATGAGCAGTTCTTC. It encodes CASSYSGTSGNGVYNEQFF.

The chain uses TRBV7-4 and TRBJ2-2; TRBD2 matches 15 bases. The V and J ends lost 3 bases and 4 bases, in that order; junction bases with no gene match: 12. CDR1 is SGHVT and CDR2 is SQSDAQ in the germline V gene. The CDR3 runs to 20 residues. The CDR3 loop is CASSFGRTSGRALGTGELFF. The CDR3 DNA follows: TGTGCCAGCAGCTTCGGCCGGACTAGCGGGAGGGCCTTGGGCACCGGGGAGCTGTTTTTT. Combining the CDR3 with reference TRBV7-4 and TRBJ2-2 gives the whole variable domain GAGVSQSPRYKVAKRGRDVALRCDSISGHVTLYWYRQTLGQGSEVLTYSQSDAQRDKSGRPSGRFSAERPERSVSTLKIQRTEQGDSAVYLCASSFGRTSGRALGTGELFFGEGSRLTVL.

This chain links TRBV7-2 with TRBJ2-2; D unclear. The CDR3 has 16 residues. Germline CDR1 SGHTA, CDR2 FQGNSA. Trimming removed 5 bases at V and 4 bases at J, with 17 bases between. As DNA, the CDR3 is TGTGCCAGCAGCCCTGCACACGGGCCACTCACCGGGGAGCTGTTTTTT. Protein: CASSPAHGPLTGELFF.

This clonotype was counted between two and nine times. CDR3 coding DNA: TGTGCCAGCAGCTTAGACAGGGGAACCTACGAGCAGTACTTC. It encodes CASSLDRGTYEQYF. The V and J genes are TRBV7-2 and TRBJ2-7, with 7 bases aligning to TRBD1. Germline CDR1 and CDR2: SGHTA and FQGNSA. The J segment lost 2 bases and the V segment lost 1 base, leaving 2 bases of the junction unmatched. The CDR3 extends over 14 amino acids.

This clonotype was observed at least ten times. The V call is TRBV7-2, the J call TRBJ2-3; 8 bases align to TRBD2. There are 15 residues in the CDR3. Germline assignment: CDR1 SGHTA and CDR2 FQGNSA. V lost 5 bases, J lost 11 bases, and 15 bases stayed unmatched. The CDR3 loop is CASSPSGSPRMGQYF. Here the CDR3 DNA reads TGTGCCAGCAGCCCGAGCGGGAGTCCCCGGATGGGGCAGTATTTT. Using reference TRBV7-2 and TRBJ2-3 for the parts outside the CDR3, the full variable domain is GAGVSQSPSNKVTEKGKDVELRCDPISGHTALYWYRQSLGQGLEFLIYFQGNSAPDKSGLPSDRFSAERTGGSVSTLTIQRTQQEDSAVYLCASSPSGSPRMGQYFGPGTRLTVL.

This rearrangement joins TRBV19 to TRBJ1-5; no clear D gene. V was cut by 3 bases and J by 1 base, with 10 bases left in between. Per germline, CDR1 LNHDA and CDR2 SQIVND (reference sequence). The CDR3 is 15 amino acids. CDR3 in amino acids: CASSIRSRSNQPQHF. Here the CDR3 DNA reads TGTGCCAGTAGTATTAGGTCCAGAAGCAATCAGCCCCAGCATTTT.

This chain uses TRBV10-3 with TRBJ2-7, with D tentatively TRBD2 (6 bases). Germline V gene sequence: CDR1 ENHRY, CDR2 SYGVKD. Trimming stripped 10 bases from V and 0 bases from J, with 19 bases between. This CDR3 is 15 amino acids long. The CDR3 loop is CATMEVSGPSYEQYF. CDR3 bases: TGTGCCACCATGGAGGTTAGCGGACCCTCCTACGAGCAGTACTTC.

This clonotype was observed a handful of times. Germline is not matched at one junction end, which may reflect a read error. V is TRBV12-3 or TRBV12-4 and J is TRBJ2-3; perhaps D is TRBD1 or TRBD2 (5 bases each). This CDR3 is 12 amino acids long. CDR3 in amino acids: CASSLIQGTLAF. The DNA for the CDR3 is TGTGCCAGCAGTTTAATTCAAGGGACCTTGGCCTTT.

This sequence joins TRBV2 and TRBJ2-7, with TRBD1 as a possible D gene (5 bases). The V gene lost 8 bases and the J gene lost 4 bases, with 18 bases spanning the gap. Germline CDR1 SNHLY, CDR2 FYNNEI. CDR3 length: 14 residues. CDR3 sequence: CASGLSGSYYEQYF. CDR3 nucleotide sequence: TGTGCCAGCGGGTTGTCAGGGTCATATTACGAGCAGTACTTC.

This chain joins TRBV6-2 or TRBV6-3 and TRBJ2-1; D gene ambiguous. This CDR3 is built from 11 residues. V gave up 1 base and J gave up 7 bases, with 2 bases separating them. From germline, CDR1 is MNHEY and CDR2 SVGEGT. DNA of the CDR3: TGTGCCAGCAGTTACTGGAATGAGCAGTTCTTC. Translating it yields CASSYWNEQFF.

V and J are TRBV12-3 or TRBV12-4 and TRBJ1-5; a weak D match, TRBD1 (5 bases). CDR3 length: 15 amino acids. The V end lost 5 bases, the J end lost 7 bases, and 18 bases lay between the germline ends. CDR3 sequence: CASSQGAPLSQPQHF. DNA for the CDR3: TGTGCCAGCAGTCAAGGGGCCCCCCTGTCCCAGCCCCAGCATTTT.